Below, 25 T cell receptor beta chains from the same sample are listed, as sequenced in a study of control samples from healthy donors and cancer patients. Assay: immunoSEQ multiplex PCR; the TCRdb copy retains only in-frame clones and omits some. The sample has approximately 110,000 clones; just over 90% are singletons. Input material: blood. These receptors were collected from a woman aged 18-29 years in good health.

This chain links TRBV27 with TRBJ2-3; possible D gene TRBD1, 6 bases. Germline V lookup: CDR1 MNHEY, CDR2 SMNVEV (reference sequence). This CDR3 comprises 14 residues. The V gene lost 6 bases and the J gene lost 8 bases, with 18 bases spanning the gap. The CDR3 nucleotides are TGTGCCAGCAGGCCGACCACAGGGTCGGGTACGCAGTATTTT. The encoded protein is CASRPTTGSGTQYF.

This rearrangement joins TRBV27 to TRBJ2-5, with 8 bases aligning to TRBD2. The V gene's germline CDR1 is MNHEY and CDR2 SMNVEV (reference sequence). V dropped 10 bases and J dropped 2; count of bases not matched to a gene: 12. This CDR3 is 15 amino acids long. Here the CDR3 reads CATAGDGRVQETQYF. CDR3 bases: TGTGCCACCGCCGGGGACGGGAGGGTTCAAGAGACCCAGTACTTC.

The chain carries TRBV4-2 and TRBJ2-3; TRBD2 agrees at 8 bases. The CDR3 has 16 amino acids. V dropped 3 bases and J dropped 1; count of bases not matched to a gene: 6. Germline values: CDR1 LGHNA, CDR2 YNFKEQ. CDR3 in amino acids: CASSQGPTSGTDTQYF. DNA of the CDR3: TGTGCCAGCAGCCAGGGGCCGACTAGCGGCACAGATACGCAGTATTTT.

This clone was observed a single time. The V and J genes are TRBV6-5 and TRBJ2-2, with D tentatively TRBD1 (5 bases). The CDR3 is 14 residues long. Per the germline V gene, CDR1 is MNHEY and CDR2 is SVGAGI. The germline V and J ends were trimmed by 6 bases and 1 base, with 9 bases remaining between them. The CDR3 nucleotides are TGTGCCAGCAGCTTCGGACAGAACACCGGGGAGCTGTTTTTT. Residues: CASSFGQNTGELFF.

This clone was seen a single time. One end of the junction fails to match germline, which may point to a read error. The chain has TRBV30 and TRBJ2-2, with D unresolved. The CDR3 spans 12 residues. Germline values: CDR1 GTSNPN, CDR2 SVGIG (reference sequence). In DNA, the CDR3 is TGTGCCTGGAAAGGGAACGCCGGGGAGCTGTTTTTT. This translates into CAWKGNAGELFF.

The rearrangement uses TRBV19 and TRBJ1-5; possibly TRBD1 for D (5 bases). The germline V gene has CDR1 LNHDA and CDR2 SQIVND (reference sequence). V lost 6 bases, J lost 8 bases, and 23 bases lay in between. This CDR3 spans 16 amino acids. The CDR3 DNA sequence: TGTGCCAGTAGACTCCCCCTATTTGGGCCCAGGGAGCCCCAGCATTTT. The encoded protein is CASRLPLFGPREPQHF.

The V and J genes are TRBV27 and TRBJ1-5; TRBD1 agrees at 7 bases. V lost 5 bases and J lost 1; bases outside the gene matches: 8. Germline loops: CDR1 MNHEY, CDR2 SMNVEV (reference sequence). This CDR3 comprises 16 residues. The CDR3 DNA is TGTGCCAGCAGTCCCCAGGGGGGCTGGAGCAATCAGCCCCAGCATTTT. This translates into CASSPQGGWSNQPQHF.

This clone was counted once. The sample contains more than one DNA sequence encoding this CDR3. The rearrangement joins TRBV5-1 to TRBJ1-5; D remains unclear. Germline values: CDR1 SGHRS, CDR2 YFSETQ. CDR3 size: 13 residues. V dropped 2 bases and J dropped 0 bases, with 3 bases sitting between them. The DNA for the CDR3 is TGCGCCAGCAGCTTAGATAGCAATCAGCCCCAGCATTTT. Protein product: CASSLDSNQPQHF.

The V gene is TRBV7-9, the J gene TRBJ2-7; TRBD2 matches 9 bases. Germline V CDR1 and CDR2: SEHNR, FQNEAQ (reference sequence). V was clipped by 3 bases and J by 6 bases; unmatched bases: 6. The CDR3 loop spans 14 amino acids. Here the CDR3 reads CASSLSGGPGEQYF. CDR3 sequence (DNA): TGTGCCAGCAGCTTGAGCGGGGGGCCGGGCGAGCAGTACTTC.

This clone was detected only once. The chain links TRBV6-1 to TRBJ2-5; 10 positions agree with TRBD1. V lost 3 bases to trimming and J lost 4 bases; unmatched junction nucleotides: 2. The V gene's germline CDR1 is MNHNS and CDR2 SASEGT. The CDR3 covers 14 residues. The CDR3 is CASSEGQGSETQYF. The DNA of the CDR3 is TGTGCCAGCAGTGAGGGACAGGGGTCAGAGACCCAGTACTTC.

This chain joins TRBV2 and TRBJ1-2; maybe TRBD1 (6 bases). The CDR3 extends over 15 amino acids. V dropped 1 base and J dropped 2 bases, with 11 bases sitting between them. Germline V CDR1 and CDR2: SNHLY, FYNNEI. This chain's CDR3 is CASSEGFTGNYGYTF. The CDR3 region has the DNA TGTGCCAGCAGTGAAGGTTTTACAGGGAACTATGGCTACACCTTC.

The V and J genes are TRBV25-1 and TRBJ2-2, with TRBD2 matching over 11 bases. Germline V CDR1 and CDR2: MGHDK, SYGVNS. The trim removed 7 bases at V and 6 bases at J, leaving 13 bases unmatched. The CDR3 is 17 amino acids. The CDR3 region is CASNTSTSGSVPGELFF. As DNA, the CDR3 is TGTGCCAGCAACACCTCCACTAGCGGGAGTGTTCCCGGGGAGCTGTTTTTT.

CDR3 residues: CASSFFLGSSYEQYF. In DNA form, the CDR3 reads TGTGCCAGCAGCTTTTTCTTAGGCAGCTCCTACGAGCAGTACTTC. The genes are TRBV11-3 and TRBJ2-7; no clear D gene. Looked up from germline, CDR1 is SGHNT and CDR2 is YENEEA. With 3 bases removed from V and 0 bases from J, the gap between germline ends came to 12 bases. The CDR3 has 15 amino acids.

In its sample, this clone was seen a few times. This chain joins TRBV19 and TRBJ2-5; TRBD2 aligns across 10 bases. In germline, CDR1 is LNHDA, CDR2 SQIVND (reference sequence). This CDR3 has 16 residues. The J segment lost 2 bases and the V segment lost 3 bases, leaving 6 bases of the junction unmatched. The DNA for the CDR3 is TGTGCCAGTAGTATGGCTAGCGGGAGAGGTCAAGAGACCCAGTACTTC. Translating gives CASSMASGRGQETQYF.

A single count supports this clone. The chain carries TRBV3-1 (or the pseudogene TRBV3-2) and TRBJ2-7; D uncertain. CDR3 size: 11 residues. Germline CDR1 is LGHDT and CDR2 is YNNKEL (reference sequence). V dropped 3 bases and J dropped 1 base, with 1 base sitting between them. The CDR3: CASSQSYEQYF. The CDR3 bases are TGTGCCAGCAGCCAGTCCTACGAGCAGTACTTC.

This chain connects TRBV9 to TRBJ2-3; D uncertain. This CDR3 region has 15 residues. Germline-derived CDR1 and CDR2 are SGDLS and YYNGEE. With 2 bases removed from V and 3 bases from J, the gap between germline ends came to 13 bases. Here the CDR3 DNA reads TGTGCCAGCAGCGTGGCTTGGTATGGGACAGATACGCAGTATTTT. This encodes CASSVAWYGTDTQYF.

V is TRBV11-2 and J is TRBJ2-1; D not resolved. This CDR3 is built from 14 residues. Germline loops: CDR1 SGHAT, CDR2 FQNNGV. Trimming left V 1 base short and J 4 bases short, with 8 bases between. CDR3 sequence reads: CASSLGNLYNEQFF. CDR3 bases: TGTGCCAGCAGCTTAGGAAACCTATACAATGAGCAGTTCTTC.

Remarks on this clone: The same CDR3 arises from other DNA sequences in this sample as well. V gene TRBV5-1 combines with J gene TRBJ1-6, with D perhaps TRBD1 (5 bases). V gave up 0 bases and J gave up 5 bases, with 9 bases separating them. This CDR3 has 15 residues. Germline V CDR1 and CDR2: SGHRS, YFSETQ. CDR3 protein: CASSLAGQDNSPLHF. The CDR3 bases are TGCGCCAGCAGCTTGGCAGGGCAGGATAATTCACCCCTCCACTTT.

A remark on this clone: Other DNA sequences in this specimen translate into the identical CDR3. The chain carries TRBV3-1 (or the pseudogene TRBV3-2) and TRBJ2-7; D is unresolved. The germline gives CDR1 LGHDT, CDR2 YNNKEL (reference sequence). This CDR3 has 12 amino acids. Trimming removed 0 bases at V and 4 bases at J, with 4 bases between. The DNA for the CDR3 is TGTGCCAGCAGCCAAGACCGATACGAGCAGTACTTC. Protein: CASSQDRYEQYF.

V gene TRBV7-2 combines with J gene TRBJ2-7; TRBD2 agrees at 8 bases. The J segment lost 7 bases and the V segment lost 5 bases, leaving 19 bases of the junction unmatched. CDR1 is SGHTA and CDR2 is FQGNSA in the germline V gene. CDR3 size: 17 residues. CDR3 in amino acids: CASSRGGTSPYLSEQYF. As DNA, the CDR3 is TGTGCCAGCAGCCGGGGAGGGACTAGTCCCTACTTGAGTGAGCAGTACTTC.

The chain employs TRBV2 and TRBJ2-5; maybe TRBD2 (6 bases). The CDR3 is 14 amino acids. Trimming shortened V by 8 bases and J by 4 bases, and 17 bases separated the two germline ends. CDR1 and CDR2 from the germline V gene are SNHLY and FYNNEI. The CDR3 sequence is CASDRGRGGETQYF. CDR3 in DNA: TGTGCCAGCGACCGGGGAAGGGGAGGAGAGACCCAGTACTTC. Full variable domain (remainder filled in from reference TRBV2 and TRBJ2-5): EPEVTQTPSHQVTQMGQEVILRCVPISNHLYFYWYRQILGQKVEFLVSFYNNEISEKSEIFDDQFSVERPDGSNFTLKIRSTKLEDSAMYFCASDRGRGGETQYFGPGTRLLVL.

The chain recombines TRBV6-6 with TRBJ2-7, with a weak D call TRBD1 (6 bases). From germline, CDR1 is MNHNY and CDR2 SVGAGI (reference sequence). The germline V and J ends were trimmed by 2 bases and 3 bases, with 14 bases remaining between them. CDR3 size: 15 residues. The CDR3 DNA is TGTGCCAGCAGTTACCGGCAGACAGGAGACTACGAGCAGTACTTC. Translated, it gives CASSYRQTGDYEQYF.

CDR3 region: CASSLARKAQETQYF. The CDR3 DNA is TGTGCCAGCAGCTTAGCCCGGAAAGCACAAGAGACCCAGTACTTC. The chain recombines TRBV7-2 with TRBJ2-5; D call uncertain. V lost 0 bases to trimming and J lost 2 bases, with 10 bases between them. The CDR3 loop spans 15 amino acids. Looked up from germline, CDR1 is SGHTA and CDR2 is FQGNSA.

The chain is built from TRBV25-1 and TRBJ2-5; 11 bases are shared with TRBD2. The germline gives CDR1 MGHDK, CDR2 SYGVNS. This CDR3 is built from 17 residues. The junction had 12 bases not matched to a gene; V was cut back by 4 bases and J by 5 bases. CDR3 loop: CASSVGGLADDSETQYF. The CDR3 DNA reads TGTGCCAGCAGTGTGGGGGGACTAGCGGACGACTCCGAGACCCAGTACTTC.

This rearrangement joins TRBV7-2 to TRBJ2-5; D is unclear. The CDR3 extends over 18 amino acids. The V gene lost 2 bases and the J gene lost 2 bases, with 21 bases spanning the gap. Germline CDR1 SGHTA, CDR2 FQGNSA. The CDR3 coding sequence is TGTGCCAGCAGCTTACGGATAGCAGCCAACCTCGGGCAAGAGACCCAGTACTTC. It codes for CASSLRIAANLGQETQYF.